A selection of T cell receptor beta chains follows, all from one sample in a study of T cells in tuberculosis. Profiled with immunoSEQ multiplex PCR; TCRdb holds only in-frame clones, not every one. The sample lists tens of thousands of clones; approximately 90% were seen once. The material sequenced was PBMCs, taken at tuberculosis diagnosis. The receptor set was obtained from an adult with tuberculosis. CDR3s include the opening cysteine and the closing phenylalanine or tryptophan. A D gene is named only where the DNA matches it firmly. Rows may omit the clone size; those that give it use once, few, many or a size class.

DNA: TGTGCCAGCAGCCCACCAGCGGGGCACAATGAGCAGTTCTTC
CDR3: CASSPPAGHNEQFF
J: TRBJ2-1
D: TRBD2
V: TRBV7-6
size: NA

DNA: TGTGCCAGCAGTTTAGGAGGGGCCGTACAAGAGACCCAGTACTTC
CDR3: CASSLGGAVQETQYF
J: TRBJ2-5
D: NA
V: TRBV28
size: NA

DNA: TGCAGTGGGCAGGGGAATGAAAAACTGTTTTTT
CDR3: CSGQGNEKLFF
J: TRBJ1-4
D: NA
V: TRBV20-1
size: NA

DNA: TGTGCCAGCAGGGGAGACCGAAACACCGGGGAGCTGTTTTTT
CDR3: CASRGDRNTGELFF
J: TRBJ2-2
D: NA
V: TRBV6-6
size: NA

DNA: TGTGCCACTTCCAGGGGGGACCGCCTCGGAGAGCAGTACTTC
CDR3: CATSRGDRLGEQYF
J: TRBJ2-7
D: NA
V: TRBV5-6
size: once

DNA: TGTGCCACCAGCAGCGAGACAGGGCTAGGTTCACCCCTCCACTTT
CDR3: CATSSETGLGSPLHF
J: TRBJ1-6
D: TRBD1
V: TRBV15
size: NA

DNA: TGTGCCTGGAGCCTAAACGGACCCACGGGGTCCTACGAGCAGTACTTC
CDR3: CAWSLNGPTGSYEQYF
J: TRBJ2-7
D: NA
V: TRBV30
size: NA

DNA: TGTGCCAGTAGAACAGGGGGCCCCAATTCACCCCTCCACTTT
CDR3: CASRTGGPNSPLHF
J: TRBJ1-6
D: TRBD1
V: TRBV19
size: NA

DNA: TGTGCCAGCAGTGAATCCGTAGGGGCAATTGACTATGGCTACACCTTC
CDR3: CASSESVGAIDYGYTF
J: TRBJ1-2
D: NA
V: TRBV25-1
size: NA

DNA: TGTGCCAGCAGCGGGTTCGCGGGGGAGAACAATGAGCAGTTCTTC
CDR3: CASSGFAGENNEQFF
J: TRBJ2-1
D: TRBD2
V: TRBV7-6
size: NA

DNA: TGTGCCAGCAGCTTAGAGTTGCGGGCTGAAGCTTTCTTT
CDR3: CASSLELRAEAFF
J: TRBJ1-1
D: NA
V: TRBV11-1
size: NA

DNA: TGTGCCAGCAGCGAAGCCTTAGGGGGCGAGGGGAGCAATCAGCCCCAGCATTTT
CDR3: CASSEALGGEGSNQPQHF
J: TRBJ1-5
D: TRBD1
V: TRBV7-8
size: NA

DNA: TGCGCCAGCAGCTTGGGACAGGGACACAATGAGCAGTTCTTC
CDR3: CASSLGQGHNEQFF
J: TRBJ2-1
D: TRBD1
V: TRBV5-1
size: NA

DNA: TGTGCCAGCAGTTACTCACAGGGGAATCAGCCCCAGCATTTT
CDR3: CASSYSQGNQPQHF
J: TRBJ1-5
D: TRBD1
V: TRBV6-5
size: NA

DNA: TGTGCCAGCAGGGGGACTAGCGTAAGCTCCTACAATGAGCAGTTCTTC
CDR3: CASRGTSVSSYNEQFF
J: TRBJ2-1
D: TRBD2
V: TRBV27
size: NA

DNA: TGTGCCAGCAGCCCGAGGCCCTTCTGGACTAGCGGGGTATACTACGAGCAGTACTTC
CDR3: CASSPRPFWTSGVYYEQYF
J: TRBJ2-7
D: TRBD2
V: TRBV11-2
size: few

DNA: TGTGCCAGCACGACTAGCGGGGGGGCCTATACGCAGTATTTT
CDR3: CASTTSGGAYTQYF
J: TRBJ2-3
D: TRBD2
V: TRBV2
size: NA

DNA: TGTGCCAGCAGCCGTCCCGGGACAGGGATTCCTCTCCACTTT
CDR3: CASSRPGTGIPLHF
J: TRBJ1-6
D: TRBD1
V: TRBV5-5
size: once

DNA: TGTGCCAGCAGAGCGGGGGTCTCCGGGGAGCTGTTTTTT
CDR3: CASRAGVSGELFF
J: TRBJ2-2
D: TRBD2
V: TRBV28
size: NA

DNA: TGTGCCAGCAGCTTCGGTATAGGGGAAATGTACGAGCAGTACTTC
CDR3: CASSFGIGEMYEQYF
J: TRBJ2-7
D: NA
V: TRBV5-4
size: NA

DNA: TGTGCCAGTAGTCATCACTTAGAACAGGGATGGAATTCACCCCTCCACTTT
CDR3: CASSHHLEQGWNSPLHF
J: TRBJ1-6
D: NA
V: TRBV19
size: NA

DNA: TGTGCCAGTCCGAGGTGCAACCTCTCGGGCGAGCAGTACTTC
CDR3: CASPRCNLSGEQYF
J: TRBJ2-7
D: NA
V: TRBV27
size: once

DNA: TGTGCCAGCAGTGACTCCACAGGGCGCAAAAACATTCAGTACTTC
CDR3: CASSDSTGRKNIQYF
J: TRBJ2-4
D: NA
V: TRBV6-4
size: NA

DNA: TGCGCCAGCAGAGGGACAGCCGGGGAGCTGTTTTTT
CDR3: CASRGTAGELFF
J: TRBJ2-2
D: TRBD1
V: TRBV10-1
size: once

DNA: TGTGCCAGCACGGCCGGAGGAGAAGGAGCTTTCTTT
CDR3: CASTAGGEGAFF
J: TRBJ1-1
D: NA
V: TRBV27
size: NA

DNA: TGTGCCAGCGGGGCGAACACTGAAGCTTTCTTT
CDR3: CASGANTEAFF
J: TRBJ1-1
D: NA
V: TRBV6-5
size: NA

DNA: TGTGCCAGTAGTATAGGACTATCCGGGGAGCTGTTTTTT
CDR3: CASSIGLSGELFF
J: TRBJ2-2
D: NA
V: TRBV19
size: few

DNA: TGCGCCAGCAGCCAAGAGCGGGGGCCGAACACCGGGGAGCTGTTTTTT
CDR3: CASSQERGPNTGELFF
J: TRBJ2-2
D: NA
V: TRBV4-1
size: NA

DNA: TGTGCCAGCAGCCAGTGGGGCAGGGGGCGGGAGCAGTACTTC
CDR3: CASSQWGRGREQYF
J: TRBJ2-7
D: TRBD1
V: TRBV14
size: NA

DNA: TGCGCCAGCAGTGATGGGACTCGAACGCAGTATTTT
CDR3: CASSDGTRTQYF
J: TRBJ2-3
D: NA
V: TRBV10-2
size: NA

DNA: TGTGCCAGCAGCTTAGCGCGTGGGACAGGGATCTACGAGCAGTACTTC
CDR3: CASSLARGTGIYEQYF
J: TRBJ2-7
D: TRBD1
V: TRBV7-2
size: NA